The TCR beta chain under discussion was sequenced for a study of monozygotic twins with cystic fibrosis. Study overall: Libraries were built from roughly 2.8 micrograms of fragmented DNA using approximately 16 PCR cycles. Study conclusions and caveats: Co-twins had the most similar V usage for 13 of 16 pairs, J for 8. Monozygotic CF twins shared more identical nucleotide clonotypes than unrelated patients. The repertoire was suggested to be naive-dominated, clonality median about 0.0094.

CDR1 is SGHTA, CDR2 FQGNSA, per germline. J was trimmed by 0 bases and V by 4 bases; bases with no gene match: 7. This CDR3 region has 16 residues. Sequencing used immunoSEQ multiplex PCR; TCRdb keeps in-frame clones, though not all of them. The repertoire holds approximately 10,000 clones, with approximately 85% as singletons. Notes on this clone: As yet, its antigen is unknown.

The V and J genes are TRBV7-2 and TRBJ2-3; 7 bases fit TRBD1. The source material was blood. The clonotype was recovered from a man aged 18 to 29 with cystic fibrosis. The CDR3 region is CASSWPGTESTDTQYF. The DNA for the CDR3 is TGTGCCAGCAGCTGGCCGGGGACAGAGAGCACAGATACGCAGTATTTT.